Listed below are T cell receptor beta chains from one sample, sequenced in a study of blood T cell repertoires in COVID-19. Method: immunoSEQ multiplex PCR; TCRdb's copy keeps in-frame clones and lacks some. Here the sample spans 140,000 or so clones, roughly 90% being singletons. Source material: peripheral blood. The origin of the receptors is a human donor in a cohort sampled during active COVID-19. CDR3s include the opening cysteine and the closing phenylalanine or tryptophan. Fields, in order: D gene, J gene, V gene, CDR3 protein. A D gene is named only where the DNA matches it firmly.

TRBD1 TRBJ1-6 TRBV6-6 CASSYSGDRNSPLHF
TRBD2 TRBJ2-1 TRBV24-1 CATASGGGYNEQFF
NA TRBJ1-2 TRBV24-1 CATSDPTGYNYGYTF
NA TRBJ2-5 TRBV29-1 CSVVRLGRETQYF
TRBD1 TRBJ1-5 TRBV18 CASSPLRQGAVNQPQHF
NA TRBJ2-2 TRBV6-2/TRBV6-3 CASSYFGHTGELFF
NA TRBJ1-2 TRBV7-2 CASSLDGEGVANYGYTF
NA TRBJ2-2 TRBV27 CASSLRQNTGELFF
NA TRBJ1-1 TRBV27 CASSSALARTENTEAFF
TRBD1 TRBJ1-1 TRBV6-2/TRBV6-3 CASSRHVGGEGTEAFF
NA TRBJ2-3 TRBV2 CASSEASYTDTQYF
TRBD1 TRBJ1-2 TRBV2 CASSPGGPNYGYTF
TRBD2 TRBJ2-5 TRBV6-6 CASMAGGIRETQYF
NA TRBJ2-5 TRBV2 CASSERRQETQYF
NA TRBJ1-2 TRBV5-1 CASSLGPLGLFTGEGNYGYTF
TRBD2 TRBJ2-1 TRBV6-6 CASTPSGGVYNEQFF
NA TRBJ2-2 TRBV19 CASSMGGIGELFF
NA TRBJ1-2 TRBV9 CASSPLWGGSYGYTF
NA TRBJ1-6 TRBV2 CASSEELGGDSPLHF
NA TRBJ2-1 TRBV4-1 CASSQASLAFSSYNEQFF
TRBD1 TRBJ2-5 TRBV15 CATSREGQGRGTQYF
TRBD1 TRBJ2-3 TRBV9 CASSVADHRGGTDTQYF
NA TRBJ1-1 TRBV16 CASSQMTVNTEAFF
TRBD1 TRBJ2-1 TRBV9 CASSDRQGTGQSNEQFF
TRBD1 TRBJ1-5 TRBV3-1/TRBV3-2 CASSHRDRAGSNQPQHF
NA TRBJ1-4 TRBV9 CASSVAGGANEKLFF
NA TRBJ2-6 TRBV9 CASSANVRGGPGSGANVLTF
TRBD2 TRBJ2-1 TRBV27 CASSHRGGPLDEQFF
NA TRBJ1-2 TRBV18 CASSPRQDDGYTF
NA TRBJ1-1 TRBV25-1 CASSDRRLPGLKNTEAFF
TRBD1 TRBJ1-4 TRBV2 CASSGDRGRTNEKLFF
TRBD2 TRBJ2-3 TRBV29-1 CSVGPRGEADTQYF
TRBD1 TRBJ1-2 TRBV4-1 CASSHRGQGLNYGYTF
TRBD1 TRBJ2-7 TRBV7-3 CASSAQPGGGEQYF
NA TRBJ2-1 TRBV11-2 CASSLVAGAYNEQFF
NA TRBJ2-7 TRBV29-1 CSVVKRGYEQYF
NA TRBJ2-2 TRBV10-1 CASPSTRAYTGELFF
NA TRBJ2-5 TRBV7-9 CASSLARQSQETQYF
TRBD2 TRBJ2-1 TRBV19 CASKDSGGPDNEQFF
NA TRBJ1-3 TRBV7-2 CASSYVGGDSGNTIYF